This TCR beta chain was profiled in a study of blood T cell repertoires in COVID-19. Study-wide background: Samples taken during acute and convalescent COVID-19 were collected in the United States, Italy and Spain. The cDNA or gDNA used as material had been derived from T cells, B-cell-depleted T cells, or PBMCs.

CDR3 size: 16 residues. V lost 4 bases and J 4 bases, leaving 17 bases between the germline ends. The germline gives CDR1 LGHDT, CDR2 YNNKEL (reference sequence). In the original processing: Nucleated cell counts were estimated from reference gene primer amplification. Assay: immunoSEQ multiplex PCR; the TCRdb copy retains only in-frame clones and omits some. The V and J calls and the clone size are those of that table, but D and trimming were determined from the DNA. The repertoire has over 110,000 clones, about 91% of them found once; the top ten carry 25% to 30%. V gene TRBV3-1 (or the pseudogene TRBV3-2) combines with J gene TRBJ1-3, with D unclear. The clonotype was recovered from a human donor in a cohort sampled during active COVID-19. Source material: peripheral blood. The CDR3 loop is CASSLSPGILGNTIYF. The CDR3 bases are TGTGCCAGCAGCCTCTCACCGGGGATTTTGGGAAACACCATATATTTT.